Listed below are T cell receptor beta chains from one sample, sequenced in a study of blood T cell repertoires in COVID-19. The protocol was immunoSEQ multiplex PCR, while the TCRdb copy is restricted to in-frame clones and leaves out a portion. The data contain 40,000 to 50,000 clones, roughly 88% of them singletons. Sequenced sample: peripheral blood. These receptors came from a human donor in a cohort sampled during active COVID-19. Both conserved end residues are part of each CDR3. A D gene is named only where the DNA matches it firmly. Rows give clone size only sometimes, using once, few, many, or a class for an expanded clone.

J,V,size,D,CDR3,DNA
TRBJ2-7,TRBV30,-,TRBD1,CAWRLGTGVREQYF,TGTGCCTGGAGGCTCGGGACAGGGGTTCGAGAGCAGTACTTC
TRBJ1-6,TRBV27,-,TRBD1,CASRGQGYTPLHF,TGTGCCAGCAGAGGACAGGGTTATACACCCCTCCACTTT
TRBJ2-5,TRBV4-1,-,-,CASSQALTGGWMGETQYF,TGCGCCAGCAGCCAAGCCTTGACTGGTGGTTGGATGGGAGAGACCCAGTACTTC
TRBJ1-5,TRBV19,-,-,CASSPGQTSNQPQHF,TGTGCCAGTAGCCCAGGACAGACTAGCAATCAGCCCCAGCATTTT
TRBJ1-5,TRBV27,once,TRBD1,CASSFPDRGHSNQPQHF,TGTGCCAGCAGTTTCCCTGACAGGGGTCATAGCAATCAGCCCCAGCATTTT
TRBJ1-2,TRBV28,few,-,CASSLGGGGDYGYTF,TGTGCCAGCAGTTTAGGTGGGGGGGGCGACTATGGCTACACCTTC
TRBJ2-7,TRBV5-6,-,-,CASSFASSSTYEQYF,TGTGCCAGCAGCTTCGCGTCTAGCTCAACCTACGAGCAGTACTTC
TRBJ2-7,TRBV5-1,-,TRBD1,CASSNGQGITNYEQYF,TGCGCCAGCAGCAATGGACAGGGAATCACGAACTACGAGCAGTACTTC
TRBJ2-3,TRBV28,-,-,CASSLSVRLTEDTQYF,TGTGCCAGCAGTTTAAGTGTAAGGCTAACAGAAGATACGCAGTATTTT
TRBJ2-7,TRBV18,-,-,CASSPPNSQDKQYF,TGTGCCAGCTCACCACCGAATTCGCAGGACAAGCAGTACTTC
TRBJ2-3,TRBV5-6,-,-,CASSLTALSTDTQYF,TGTGCCAGCAGCTTGACAGCACTTAGCACAGATACGCAGTATTTT
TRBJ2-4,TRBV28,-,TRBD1,CASRFDREGIAAKNIQYF,TGTGCCAGCCGTTTTGACAGGGAAGGCATCGCGGCCAAAAACATTCAGTACTTC
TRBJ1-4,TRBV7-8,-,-,CASRPGTFNEKLFF,TGTGCCAGCCGACCGGGTACTTTTAATGAAAAACTGTTTTTT
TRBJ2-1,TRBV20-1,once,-,CSARNTNEQFF,TGCAGTGCTAGGAATACTAATGAGCAGTTCTTC
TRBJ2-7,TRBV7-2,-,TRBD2,CASSLWTSGGSYEQYF,TGTGCCAGCAGCTTATGGACTAGCGGGGGCTCCTACGAGCAGTACTTC
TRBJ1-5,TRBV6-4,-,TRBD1,CASISPGGQVDNQPQHF,TGTGCCAGCATTTCCCCGGGGGGACAGGTGGACAATCAGCCCCAGCATTTT
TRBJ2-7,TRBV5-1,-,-,CASSLAGVPEQYF,TGCGCCAGCAGCTTGGCCGGGGTACCTGAGCAGTACTTC
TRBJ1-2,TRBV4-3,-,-,CASSQDQDFNYGYTF,TGCGCCAGCAGCCAAGATCAGGATTTTAACTATGGCTACACCTTC
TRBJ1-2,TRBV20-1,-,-,CSASTGGNFGYTF,TGCAGTGCTAGTACGGGGGGCAACTTTGGCTACACCTTC
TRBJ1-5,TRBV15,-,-,CATSSRGSNQPQHF,TGTGCCACCAGCAGCAGGGGTAGCAATCAGCCCCAGCATTTT
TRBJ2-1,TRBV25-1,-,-,CASSERGESYNEQFF,TGTGCCAGCAGTGAACGTGGGGAGTCCTACAATGAGCAGTTCTTC
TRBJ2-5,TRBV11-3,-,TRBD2,CASSLAQTAGLGHLETQYF,TGTGCCAGCAGCTTAGCCCAAACAGCGGGACTAGGACATCTAGAGACCCAGTACTTC
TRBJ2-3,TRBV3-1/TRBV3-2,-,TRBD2,CASSQDQPGLAGDTQYF,TGTGCCAGCAGCCAAGATCAGCCCGGACTAGCGGGAGATACGCAGTATTTT
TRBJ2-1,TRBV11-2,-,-,CASSSLASYNEQFF,TGTGCCAGCAGCTCACTAGCCTCCTACAATGAGCAGTTCTTC
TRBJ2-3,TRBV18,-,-,CASSLDSPTDTQYF,TGTGCCAGCTCACTGGACTCCCCCACAGATACGCAGTATTTT
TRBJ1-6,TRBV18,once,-,CASSELDNSPLHF,TGTGCCAGCTCAGAATTAGATAATTCACCCCTCCACTTT
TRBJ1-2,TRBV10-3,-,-,CAISDAGGYTF,TGTGCCATCAGTGACGCAGGCGGCTACACCTTC
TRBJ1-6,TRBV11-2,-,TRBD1,CASSFLTGAGSPLHF,TGTGCCAGCAGCTTCCTAACAGGGGCAGGCTCACCCCTCCACTTT
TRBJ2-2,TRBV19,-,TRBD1,CASKETGGLGGELFF,TGTGCCAGTAAAGAGACAGGGGGGCTGGGCGGGGAGCTGTTTTTT
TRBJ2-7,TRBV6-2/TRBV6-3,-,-,CASSYSIFSSFSYEQYF,TGTGCCAGCAGTTACTCGATATTCTCGAGTTTCTCCTACGAGCAGTACTTC
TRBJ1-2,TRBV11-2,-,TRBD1,CASSLGGQGANGYTF,TGTGCCAGCAGCTTAGGAGGTCAGGGGGCGAATGGCTACACCTTC
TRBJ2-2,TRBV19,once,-,CASSSGSGHTGELFF,TGTGCCAGTAGTAGTGGTAGCGGTCACACCGGGGAGCTGTTTTTT
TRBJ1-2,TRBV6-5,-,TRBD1,CASTRTGAGGYTF,TGTGCCAGCACCCGGACAGGGGCCGGTGGCTACACCTTC
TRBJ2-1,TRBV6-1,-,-,CASSEALLSAFFIEQFF,TGTGCCAGCAGTGAAGCGCTTCTCAGCGCCTTTTTCATTGAGCAGTTCTTC
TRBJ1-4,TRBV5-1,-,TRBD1,CASSEGQGIFEKLFF,TGCGCCAGCAGCGAGGGACAGGGTATTTTCGAAAAACTGTTTTTT
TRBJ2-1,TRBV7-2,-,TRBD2,CASSLGGGGLARGEQFF,TGTGCCAGCAGCTTAGGCGGGGGGGGACTAGCCCGCGGGGAGCAGTTCTTC
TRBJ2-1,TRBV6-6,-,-,CASTRTETHNEQFF,TGTGCCAGCACAAGGACAGAGACTCACAATGAGCAGTTCTTC
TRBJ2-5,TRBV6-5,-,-,CASRGGRETQYF,TGTGCCAGCAGGGGAGGACGTGAGACCCAGTACTTC
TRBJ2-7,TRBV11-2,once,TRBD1,CASSFEGQGAHEQYF,TGTGCCAGCAGCTTCGAAGGCCAGGGGGCTCACGAGCAGTACTTC
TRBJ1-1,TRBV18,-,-,CASSTGTQNTEAFF,TGTGCCAGCTCAACCGGGACACAGAACACTGAAGCTTTCTTT
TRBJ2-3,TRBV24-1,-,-,CATSDYRAGGTDTQYF,TGTGCCACCAGTGACTACAGGGCCGGGGGCACAGATACGCAGTATTTT
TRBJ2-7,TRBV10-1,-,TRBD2,CASSAPGAGAGEQYF,TGCGCCAGCAGTGCCCCGGGAGCGGGGGCGGGGGAGCAGTACTTC
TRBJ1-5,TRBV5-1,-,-,CASSLTGAKDSNQPQHF,TGCGCCAGCAGCTTGACAGGTGCGAAAGATAGCAATCAGCCCCAGCATTTT
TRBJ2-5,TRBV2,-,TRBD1,CASSDRGETQYF,TGTGCCAGCAGTGACAGGGGGGAGACCCAGTACTTC
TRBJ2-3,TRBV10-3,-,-,CAISGLGGGDTQYF,TGTGCCATCAGTGGCCTAGGGGGGGGAGATACGCAGTATTTT
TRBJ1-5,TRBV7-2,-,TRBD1,CASSSLLGTGGNQPQHF,TGTGCCAGCAGCTCATTGTTAGGGACAGGGGGTAACCAGCCCCAGCATTTT
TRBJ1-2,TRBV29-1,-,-,CSVAGHFNYGYTF,TGCAGCGTTGCGGGACACTTTAACTATGGCTACACCTTC
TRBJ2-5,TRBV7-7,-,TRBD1,CASSPGQATFRETQYF,TGTGCCAGCAGCCCTGGACAGGCCACCTTCCGGGAGACCCAGTACTTC
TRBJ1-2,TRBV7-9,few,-,CASSHDTYGYTF,TGTGCCAGCAGTCACGACACCTATGGCTACACCTTC
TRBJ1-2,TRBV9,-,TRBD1,CASSFRQGSNYGYTF,TGTGCCAGCAGCTTCCGACAGGGTAGCAACTATGGCTACACCTTC
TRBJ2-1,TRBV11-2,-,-,CASSLGLAFVEQFF,TGTGCCAGCAGCTTAGGCCTAGCTTTTGTTGAGCAGTTCTTC
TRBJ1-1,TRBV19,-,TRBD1,CASRRGPVNTEAFF,TGTGCCAGTAGGAGGGGGCCCGTGAACACTGAAGCTTTCTTT
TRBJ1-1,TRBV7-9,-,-,CASSPRTAVNTEAFF,TGTGCCAGCAGCCCACGGACAGCTGTGAACACTGAAGCTTTCTTT
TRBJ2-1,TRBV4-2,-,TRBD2,CASSELAGGPKDEQFF,TGTGCCAGCAGCGAACTAGCGGGGGGGCCTAAGGATGAGCAGTTCTTC
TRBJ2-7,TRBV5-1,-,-,CASSLGGFLPYEQYF,TGCGCCAGCAGCTTGGGTGGCTTCCTCCCCTACGAGCAGTACTTC